The next 20 T cell receptor beta chains were all read from a single sample in a study of regulatory T cells in long-lasting Graves disease. Time point reported: newly diagnosed GD, antithyroid drugs for less than 3 months. Generation of the TCR library employed RNA extracted from PBMCs. CDR3 regions were amplified by Arm-PCR using iRepertoire HTBI primers to build TCR beta libraries. TCRdb passed the multiplex PCR reads through MiXCR, listing each CDR3 protein once. Among 300,000 to 400,000 distinct CDR3 sequences listed, approximately 15% were seen once. These data also featured in a second study, about T cells in Graves' hyperthyroidism and ophthalmopathy.

The specimen was peripheral blood mononuclear cells (PBMCs), collected at new diagnosis, from a patient treated with antithyroid drugs. These receptors all stem from a man aged 40-49 years with Graves disease.

V is TRBV7-2 and J is TRBJ2-1; D possibly corresponds to TRBD2 (5 bases). The length of the CDR3 is 16 residues. The V end lost 0 bases, the J end lost 3 bases, and 12 bases lay between the germline ends. CDR1 and CDR2 (germline): SGHTA, FQGNSA. The CDR3 coding sequence is TGTGCCAGCAGCTTAGCCCCGACGGGGATCTACAATGAGCAGTTCTTC. It specifies CASSLAPTGIYNEQFF.

A few counts support this clonotype. V gene TRBV7-2 combines with J gene TRBJ1-6; D is unclear. Germline V gene data show CDR1 as SGHTA and CDR2 as FQGNSA. Deletions cut 4 bases from V and 0 bases from J, with 19 bases between. The CDR3 length is 19 residues. DNA of the CDR3: TGTGCCAGCAGCTCTCTCAGGACTTCCTTGAGCTCCTATAATTCACCCCTCCACTTT. This encodes CASSSLRTSLSSYNSPLHF.

Ten or more counts support this clonotype. V usage is TRBV20-1 and J usage is TRBJ2-5, with no clear D. Trimming cost V 1 base and J 5 bases, with 14 bases left between them. The CDR3 loop spans 14 amino acids. From germline, CDR1 is DFQATT and CDR2 SNEGSKA (reference sequence). The CDR3 region has the DNA TGCAGTGCTAGAGTTGGCGACACGAGGGAGACCCAGTACTTC. Translated: CSARVGDTRETQYF.

This clonotype was detected many times. The chain recombines TRBV7-2 with TRBJ2-1; D possibly corresponds to TRBD1 (6 bases). V was pared by 2 bases and J by 4 bases, with 12 bases between. The CDR3 totals 15 residues. Looked up from germline, CDR1 is SGHTA and CDR2 is FQGNSA. The CDR3 DNA reads TGTGCCAGCAGCTTATGGGTAGGGGGATACAATGAGCAGTTCTTC. Amino acids: CASSLWVGGYNEQFF. The variable domain in full, completed from reference TRBV7-2 and TRBJ2-1, reads GAGVSQSPSNKVTEKGKDVELRCDPISGHTALYWYRQSLGQGLEFLIYFQGNSAPDKSGLPSDRFSAERTGGSVSTLTIQRTQQEDSAVYLCASSLWVGGYNEQFFGPGTRLTVL.

In this sample, this clonotype turned up once. The chain uses TRBV2 and TRBJ1-1; possibly TRBD1 for D (5 bases). Between the trimmed V and J ends, which lost 3 bases and 1 base, there was a span of 12 bases. Germline V gene sequence: CDR1 SNHLY, CDR2 FYNNEI. The CDR3 loop spans 15 amino acids. The chain's CDR3 is CASSERGRENTEAFF. The CDR3 nucleotides are TGTGCCAGCAGTGAGAGGGGCAGGGAGAACACTGAAGCTTTCTTT.

This clonotype was detected many times. The chain carries TRBV3-1 and TRBJ1-1; TRBD1 is a possible D gene (5 bases). The CDR3 runs 13 residues. Germline CDR1 and CDR2: LGHDT and YNNKEL (reference sequence). V gave up 1 base and J gave up 11 bases, with 14 bases separating them. The CDR3 is CASSQGIQGRAFF. CDR3 DNA sequence: TGTGCCAGCAGCCAAGGGATCCAGGGACGGGCTTTCTTT.

The chain joins TRBV5-4 to TRBJ2-3, with D maybe TRBD1 (6 bases). This CDR3 is built from 14 residues. V shed 2 bases and J shed 5 bases, with 12 bases lying between them. Germline CDR1 and CDR2: SGHNT and YYREEE (reference sequence). CDR3 nucleotides: TGTGCCAGCAGCTTTACAGGGAGCGGAGATACGCAGTATTTT. It yields the protein CASSFTGSGDTQYF.

The chain combines TRBV6-1 with TRBJ1-2, with 10 bases identical to TRBD1. Germline V lookup: CDR1 MNHNS, CDR2 SASEGT. Trimming took 4 bases from V and 6 from J; bases not matched to a gene: 5. CDR3 size: 14 residues. CDR3 sequence: CASSGLGTGDGYTF. The CDR3 DNA follows: TGTGCCAGCAGTGGTCTCGGGACAGGGGATGGCTACACCTTC.

This clonotype appeared many times. The chain couples TRBV20-1 to TRBJ2-7; D gene unclear. The CDR3 extends over 13 amino acids. Trimming took off 2 bases at V and 1 base at J, with 9 bases between the two ends. Per the germline V gene, CDR1 is DFQATT and CDR2 is SNEGSKA (reference sequence). Here the CDR3 reads CSARRPPSYEQYF. DNA for the CDR3: TGCAGTGCTAGACGTCCTCCTTCCTACGAGCAGTACTTC.

This clonotype was picked up a small number of times. V usage is TRBV5-1 and J usage is TRBJ2-7; 11 bases map to TRBD1. Losses at the gene ends were 0 bases for V and 3 bases for J; bases not matched to a gene: 5. The CDR3 consists of 16 residues. Germline values: CDR1 SGHRS, CDR2 YFSETQ. In DNA form, the CDR3 reads TGCGCCAGCAGCTTGGGAGGGACAGGGGGGTTCTACGAGCAGTACTTC. It specifies CASSLGGTGGFYEQYF.

The chain is built from TRBV5-1 and TRBJ1-1, with D possibly being TRBD1 (5 bases). Trimming removed 1 base at V and 6 bases at J, with 16 bases between. Germline CDR1 is SGHRS and CDR2 is YFSETQ. CDR3 size: 15 residues. CDR3 nucleotides: TGCGCCAGCAGCTTGTTTGGCAGGGTAGCAGCTGAAGCTTTCTTT. Protein product: CASSLFGRVAAEAFF.

V is TRBV20-1 and J is TRBJ1-2; D might be TRBD1 (5 bases). Germline-derived CDR1 and CDR2 are DFQATT and SNEGSKA (reference sequence). This CDR3 spans 13 amino acids. The V end was cut by 0 bases, the J end by 2 bases, with 7 bases between. For the CDR3, the DNA is TGCAGTGCTAGAGACCAGGGAAACTATGGCTACACCTTC. It yields the protein CSARDQGNYGYTF.

This clonotype was counted ten times or more. A read error may be the cause here, since a much bigger clone is one base away. The CDR3 DNA reads TGTGCCAGCAGTTTGCTGAGCACTGAAGCTTTCTTT. This gives the protein CASSLLSTEAFF. This sequence joins TRBV28 and TRBJ1-1; D gene unclear. Germline V lookup: CDR1 MDHEN, CDR2 SYDVKM. The length of the CDR3 is 12 residues. V lost 3 bases, J lost 4 bases, and 6 bases lay in between.

This clonotype was counted once. The rearrangement joins TRBV20-1 to TRBJ2-2, with D unclear. This CDR3 is built from 13 residues. Between the trimmed V and J ends, which lost 1 base and 7 bases, there was a span of 10 bases. Germline V lookup: CDR1 DFQATT, CDR2 SNEGSKA (reference sequence). The CDR3, as DNA: TGCAGTGCTAGAGCCCCGGAAGACGGGGAGCTGTTTTTT. Its protein is CSARAPEDGELFF.

Points on this clonotype: It may be a read error: a sequence one base away is much more abundant. The V call is TRBV5-1, the J call TRBJ2-3; D is possibly TRBD2 (5 bases). Germline assignment: CDR1 SGHRS and CDR2 YFSETQ. The CDR3 has 15 residues. The V and J ends lost 1 base and 1 base respectively, with 10 bases between them. CDR3 in amino acids: CASSLSPAGTDTQYF. CDR3 nucleotides: TGCGCCAGCAGCTTGAGTCCAGCGGGCACAGATACGCAGTATTTT. Based on the CDR3 plus reference TRBV5-1 and TRBJ2-3, the full variable domain is KAGVTQTPRYLIKTRGQQVTLSCSPISGHRSVSWYQQTPGQGLQFLFEYFSETQRNKGNFPGRFSGRQFSNSRSEMNVSTLELGDSALYLCASSLSPAGTDTQYFGPGTRLTVL.

The table lists this clonotype with a few counts. The chain links TRBV29-1 to TRBJ2-3; D is undetermined. This CDR3 contains 13 residues. V was shortened by 5 bases and J by 4 bases, with 13 bases between the two germline ends. CDR1 and CDR2 from the germline V gene are SQVTM and ANQGSEA. The CDR3 DNA is TGCAGCGTTATACCATCAGCCCCAGATACGCAGTATTTT. It yields the protein CSVIPSAPDTQYF.

The chain is built from TRBV28 and TRBJ1-2; D is uncertain. V lost 4 bases and J lost 3, with 15 bases in between. The CDR3 loop spans 15 amino acids. In germline, CDR1 is MDHEN, CDR2 SYDVKM. CDR3 DNA: TGTGCCAGCAGTTACGCGGCAGTGAGGGACTATGGCTACACCTTC. Its translation: CASSYAAVRDYGYTF.

This clonotype appeared a few times. CDR3 residues: CSARRSGAGLGQLVNTGELFF. CDR3 in DNA: TGCAGTGCTAGAAGGTCAGGCGCGGGGTTGGGCCAATTAGTGAACACCGGGGAGCTGTTTTTT. The V and J genes are TRBV20-1 and TRBJ2-2; D might be TRBD2 (6 bases). Germline V gene sequence: CDR1 DFQATT, CDR2 SNEGSKA (reference sequence). V lost 2 bases to trimming and J lost 1 base, with 29 bases between them. The CDR3 loop spans 21 amino acids.

This chain links TRBV9 with TRBJ2-4; perhaps D is TRBD1 or TRBD2 (6 bases each). Germline V lookup: CDR1 SGDLS, CDR2 YYNGEE. V shed 0 bases and J shed 1 base, with 11 bases lying between them. The CDR3 loop spans 16 amino acids. The CDR3 DNA reads as TGTGCCAGCAGCGTAGGTGGGGGGCCCGCCAAAAACATTCAGTACTTC. It is translated as CASSVGGGPAKNIQYF.

The sample holds many counts of this clonotype. The chain is built from TRBV12-3 or TRBV12-4 and TRBJ2-7; 7 bases fit TRBD1. The V segment lost 6 bases and the J segment 6 bases; nucleotides outside the gene matches: 8. This CDR3 spans 13 amino acids. The CDR3 nucleotides read TGTGCCAGCAGCCAACAGGGGCCCGGCGAGCAGTACTTC. Amino acid sequence: CASSQQGPGEQYF.